This TCR beta chain was identified in a study of human T cells and chemical hapten exposure. Study at large: The sensitizing agent was 2% DPC, placed on 2 cm by 2 cm of upper inner arm skin.

During construction of the library, unique molecular identifiers were attached to individual cDNA molecules for quantitative, reproducible TCR counting. TCRdb fed the RACE reads into MiXCR, producing one record per CDR3 protein. Of approximately 260,000 distinct CDR3 sequences in the sample, approximately 7.5% were seen once. CDR3 size: 14 residues. V shed 0 bases, J shed 4 bases, and the junction held 3 bases outside the gene matches. CDR1 and CDR2 from the germline V gene are SGHRS and YFSETQ. In this sample, this clonotype turned up many times. Its antigen is unidentified. Specified time point: pre-sensitization, week 0. Treatment defined: therapeutic diphenylcyclopropenone sensitization with weekly scalp DPC. Study findings and constraints: It should be noted that donors had alopecia, so their immune response may differ from healthy people's. Significantly more large CDR3 similarity clusters were formed by expanded TCRs than by controls.

The sample here was whole blood, taken in connection with sensitization to the hapten diphenylcyclopropenone (DPC). The receptor was isolated from a man aged 18 to 35 with alopecia areata. Some clones in this sample may be carry-over from other donors' samples. The J gene is TRBJ1-1, the V gene TRBV5-1; 7 bases align to TRBD1. The CDR3 DNA sequence: TGCGCCAGCAGCTTGGGGGGACAGCTCACTGAAGCTTTCTTT. Protein: CASSLGGQLTEAFF.